The source of this T cell receptor (beta chain) is a study of T cells after yellow fever vaccination. Study-level points and caveats: Reappearing after the booster were most of the clones from primary vaccination (96% CD4, about 88% CD8).

The TCR cDNA carried a universal primer site and UMIs from 5'RACE template switching. TCRdb recomputed calls from the 5' RACE reads with MiXCR, one row per CDR3 protein. The table lists 250,000 to 400,000 distinct CDR3 sequences, approximately 4% of them singletons. Turning to this clonotype: Antigen specificity is unknown.

The sequence derives from a man in his late teens or twenties who received the YFV17D yellow fever vaccine. The input for sequencing was PBMCs, taken 5 days after the yellow fever booster vaccination.

CDR3 in DNA: TGCGCCAGCAGCCCGGACTTCGGTGGCGGAAACACCATATATTTT. This codes for CASSPDFGGGNTIYF. The chain has TRBV5-1 and TRBJ1-3; D unresolved. Germline assignment: CDR1 SGHRS and CDR2 YFSETQ. The CDR3 covers 15 residues. Deletions cut 4 bases from V and 4 bases from J, with 15 bases between.